This TCR beta chain is from a study of shared clonotypes between healthy human individuals. Overall study: The composition of the donors was a couple of women and a few men aged 18 to 49.

The donors were adults (healthy and HIV-negative) with no recent acute infections or vaccinations. Produced via immunoSEQ multiplex PCR; TCRdb's table is partial and in-frame only. The table has hundreds of thousands of clones, roughly 77% seen once. The receptor was derived from a woman between 35 and 50 years old in good health. Some clones in this sample may be carry-over from other donors' samples. Sequenced sample: PBMCs.

Here the CDR3 reads CASRDRIKGEYF. CDR3 nucleotides: TGTGCCAGCAGGGACAGGATAAAGGGGGAGTACTTC. This chain links TRBV28 with TRBJ2-7, with TRBD1 matching 7 bases. Per the germline V gene, CDR1 is MDHEN and CDR2 is SYDVKM. Trimming cost V 6 bases and J 11 bases; bases outside gene matches: 10. This CDR3 comprises 12 residues.